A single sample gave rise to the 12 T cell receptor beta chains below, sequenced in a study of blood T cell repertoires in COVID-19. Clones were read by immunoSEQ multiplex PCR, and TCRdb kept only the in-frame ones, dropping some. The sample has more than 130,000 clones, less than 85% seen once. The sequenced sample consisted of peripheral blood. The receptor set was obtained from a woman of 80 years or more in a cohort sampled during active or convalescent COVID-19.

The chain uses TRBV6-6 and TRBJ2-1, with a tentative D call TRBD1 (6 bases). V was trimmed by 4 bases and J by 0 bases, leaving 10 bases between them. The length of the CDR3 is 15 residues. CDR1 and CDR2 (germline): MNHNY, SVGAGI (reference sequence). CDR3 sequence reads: CASSLDRISYNEQFF. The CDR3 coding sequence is TGTGCCAGCAGTTTAGACAGGATCTCCTACAATGAGCAGTTCTTC.

This CDR3 is CASSQQGNQPQHF. CDR3 sequence (DNA): TGTGCCAGCTCACAACAGGGGAATCAGCCCCAGCATTTT. V is TRBV18 and J is TRBJ1-5, with 7 nucleotides matching TRBD1. The CDR3 length is 13 residues. V dropped 4 bases and J dropped 4; count of bases not matched to a gene: 1. Germline V lookup: CDR1 KGHSH, CDR2 LQKENI.

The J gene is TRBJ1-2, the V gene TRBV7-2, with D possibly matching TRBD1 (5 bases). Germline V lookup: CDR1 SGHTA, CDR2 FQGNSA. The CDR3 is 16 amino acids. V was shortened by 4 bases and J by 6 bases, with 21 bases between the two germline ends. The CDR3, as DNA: TGTGCCAGCAGCTCCCTTCCTGCGGGAGGGGCTGATGGCTACACCTTC. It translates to CASSSLPAGGADGYTF.

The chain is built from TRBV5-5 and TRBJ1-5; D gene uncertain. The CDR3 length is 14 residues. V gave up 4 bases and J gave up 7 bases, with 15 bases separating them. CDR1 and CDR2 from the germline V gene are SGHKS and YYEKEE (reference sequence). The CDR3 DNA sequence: TGTGCCAGCAGCCCCGCCCCGGGTTCCCAGCCCCAGCATTTT. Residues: CASSPAPGSQPQHF. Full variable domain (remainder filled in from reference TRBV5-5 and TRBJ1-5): DAGVTQSPTHLIKTRGQQVTLRCSPISGHKSVSWYQQVLGQGPQFIFQYYEKEERGRGNFPDRFSARQFPNYSSELNVNALLLGDSALYLCASSPAPGSQPQHFGDGTRLSIL.

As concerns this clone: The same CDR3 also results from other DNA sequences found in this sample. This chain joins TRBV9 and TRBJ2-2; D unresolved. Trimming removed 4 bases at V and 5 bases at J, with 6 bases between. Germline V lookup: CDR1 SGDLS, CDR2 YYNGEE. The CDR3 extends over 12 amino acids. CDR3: CASSPLTGELFF. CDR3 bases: TGTGCCAGCAGCCCACTTACCGGGGAGCTGTTTTTT. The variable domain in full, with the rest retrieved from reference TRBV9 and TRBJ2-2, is DSGVTQTPKHLITATGQRVTLRCSPRSGDLSVYWYQQSLDQGLQFLIQYYNGEERAKGNILERFSAQQFPDLHSELNLSSLELGDSALYFCASSPLTGELFFGEGSRLTVL.

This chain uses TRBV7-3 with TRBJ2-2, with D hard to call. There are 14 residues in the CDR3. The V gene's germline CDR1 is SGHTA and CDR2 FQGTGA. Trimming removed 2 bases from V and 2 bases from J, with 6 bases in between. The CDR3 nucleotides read TGTGCCAGCAGCTTATTACAAAACACCGGGGAGCTGTTTTTT. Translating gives CASSLLQNTGELFF.

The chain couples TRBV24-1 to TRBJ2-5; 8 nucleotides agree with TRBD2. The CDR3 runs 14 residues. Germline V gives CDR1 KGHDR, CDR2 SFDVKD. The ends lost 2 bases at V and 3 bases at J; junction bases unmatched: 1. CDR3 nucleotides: TGTGCCACCAGTGATTATAGCGGGGAAGAGACCCAGTACTTC. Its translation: CATSDYSGEETQYF.

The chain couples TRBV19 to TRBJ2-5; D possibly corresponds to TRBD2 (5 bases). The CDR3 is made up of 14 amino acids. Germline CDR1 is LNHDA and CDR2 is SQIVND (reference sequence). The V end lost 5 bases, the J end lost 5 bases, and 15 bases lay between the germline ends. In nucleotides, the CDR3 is TGTGCCAGTAGTTCCCGGACTCCTTGGGAGACCCAGTACTTC. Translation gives CASSSRTPWETQYF.

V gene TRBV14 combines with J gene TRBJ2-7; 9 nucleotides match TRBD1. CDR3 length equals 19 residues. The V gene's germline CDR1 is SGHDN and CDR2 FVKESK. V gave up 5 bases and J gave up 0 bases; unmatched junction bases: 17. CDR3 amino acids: CASSDHRGRSGKSSYEQYF. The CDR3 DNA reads TGTGCCAGCAGCGATCACAGGGGGCGCTCGGGGAAAAGCTCCTACGAGCAGTACTTC.

In DNA, the CDR3 is TGCGCCAGCGGACCGGGACAGGGGTTCCATGAGCAGTTCTTC. This sequence encodes CASGPGQGFHEQFF. This rearrangement joins TRBV5-1 to TRBJ2-1; TRBD1 matches at 10 bases. The CDR3 has 14 residues. CDR1 is SGHRS and CDR2 is YFSETQ in the germline V gene. The J segment lost 8 bases and the V segment lost 7 bases, leaving 9 bases of the junction unmatched.

CDR3 amino acids: CASSLSPGGRWMNTEAFF. DNA for the CDR3: TGTGCCAGCAGCTTGAGTCCTGGGGGCCGGTGGATGAACACTGAAGCTTTCTTT. The rearrangement uses TRBV5-5 and TRBJ1-1, with a tentative D call TRBD1 (6 bases). Trimming left V 1 base short and J 0 bases short, with 19 bases between. CDR1 is SGHKS and CDR2 is YYEKEE in the germline V gene (reference sequence). The CDR3 has 18 residues.

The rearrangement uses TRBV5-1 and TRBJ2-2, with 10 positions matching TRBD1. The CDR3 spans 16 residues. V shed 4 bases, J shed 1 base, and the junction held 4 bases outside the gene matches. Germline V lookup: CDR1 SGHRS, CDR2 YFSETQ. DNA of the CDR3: TGCGCCAGCAGCGAGCGGACAGGGGGGAACACCGGGGAGCTGTTTTTT. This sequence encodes CASSERTGGNTGELFF.